The source of this TCR beta chain is a study of OX40 agonist ivuxolimab in advanced cancers. Study-level points and caveats: Averaged across samples, CD8+ T cells carried more expanded clones than CD4+ did.

Per the germline V gene, CDR1 is MRHNA and CDR2 is SNTAGT. CDR3 length: 14 amino acids. The ends were cut back, 0 bases at V and 0 bases at J, with 5 bases in the middle. The table came from immunoSEQ multiplex PCR; TCRdb's copy has only in-frame clones and leaves some out. The sample lists 55,000 to 70,000 clones; approximately 85% were seen once. Remarks on this clone: Its target is unknown.

The V and J genes are TRBV6-4 and TRBJ1-2; D is unresolved. This receptor was obtained from an adult with an advanced solid tumor such as melanoma, head and neck, liver or kidney cancer. Source: CD4+ or CD8+ T cells sorted from blood, taken in a trial of the OX40 agonist ivuxolimab. The CDR3 reads CASSDSQANYGYTF. For the CDR3, the DNA is TGTGCCAGCAGTGACTCGCAGGCTAACTATGGCTACACCTTC.